This entry lists 26 T cell receptor beta chains sequenced from one sample in a study of siplizumab effects on memory and regulatory T cells. TCRdb's copy holds only in-frame clones and misses some; the assay was immunoSEQ multiplex PCR. The sample yields over 85,000 clones, roughly 92% seen once. Material for sequencing was CD4+ T cells sorted from blood. Receptors originate from a human donor in good health.

The chain links TRBV12-5 to TRBJ1-2, with D unresolved. The germline V and J ends were trimmed by 5 bases and 8 bases, with 9 bases remaining between them. CDR3 length equals 11 residues. Germline lookup yields CDR1 LGHNT and CDR2 FRNRAP. The DNA for the CDR3 is TGTGCTAGTGGTGAGGCGCTCGGCTACACCTTC. This encodes CASGEALGYTF.

The rearrangement uses TRBV10-1 and TRBJ2-7; D gene unclear. V shed 3 bases and J shed 3 bases, with 15 bases lying between them. The length of the CDR3 is 15 residues. The germline CDR1 and CDR2 sequences are WNHNN and SYGVQD (reference sequence). The CDR3 bases are TGCGCCAGCAGTGATGAGGCATTCGCCAGCTACGAGCAGTACTTC. Protein sequence: CASSDEAFASYEQYF.

The chain links TRBV7-2 to TRBJ2-5; D remains unclear. This CDR3 is built from 15 residues. V was clipped by 6 bases and J by 4 bases, with 18 bases between them. Germline V lookup: CDR1 SGHTA, CDR2 FQGNSA. This CDR3 reads CASRIEAPGGETQYF. CDR3 DNA: TGTGCCAGCAGGATCGAGGCCCCGGGTGGAGAGACCCAGTACTTC.

V is TRBV4-1 and J is TRBJ2-2; the match to TRBD2 covers 11 bases. The germline CDR1 and CDR2 sequences are MGHRA and YSYEKL. Trimming removed 1 base from V and 2 bases from J; junction bases left unmatched: 6. The CDR3 is 18 residues long. This CDR3 is CASSQVILAGANTGELFF. CDR3 bases: TGCGCCAGCAGCCAAGTTATACTAGCGGGGGCTAACACCGGGGAGCTGTTTTTT.

Notes on this clone: This sample also contains other DNA sequences that code for the same CDR3. The chain is built from TRBV5-6 and TRBJ1-1; D gene uncertain. The CDR3 spans 11 residues. V was trimmed by 0 bases and J by 5 bases, leaving 2 bases between them. Looked up from germline, CDR1 is SGHDT and CDR2 is YYEEEE. In DNA, the CDR3 is TGTGCCAGCAGCTTGGGAACTGAAGCTTTCTTT. This translates into CASSLGTEAFF.

The chain links TRBV4-1 to TRBJ2-3, with 12 bases lining up with TRBD2. The CDR3 extends over 16 amino acids. With V trimmed by 8 bases and J by 5 bases, 11 bases remained unmatched. From germline, CDR1 is MGHRA and CDR2 YSYEKL. The CDR3 bases are TGCGCCAGCTCTATACCGGCTAGCGGGAGGGTAGATACGCAGTATTTT. This codes for CASSIPASGRVDTQYF.

The rearrangement links TRBV19 to TRBJ2-1; TRBD2 aligns across 7 bases. Unmatched junction bases numbered 12, after V lost 5 bases and J lost 8 bases. This CDR3 is 15 amino acids long. The germline CDR1 and CDR2 sequences are LNHDA and SQIVND (reference sequence). The chain's CDR3 is CASSPRAGRGHEQFF. CDR3 DNA sequence: TGTGCCAGTAGTCCCCGCGCGGGGAGGGGCCATGAGCAGTTCTTC.

This chain connects TRBV7-9 to TRBJ1-2; unclear D gene. The CDR3 consists of 13 residues. Germline-derived CDR1 and CDR2 are SEHNR and FQNEAQ (reference sequence). Trimming stripped 4 bases from V and 0 bases from J, with 6 bases between. CDR3 DNA sequence: TGTGCCAGCAGCTCGTCCTCTAACTATGGCTACACCTTC. Protein: CASSSSSNYGYTF.

The chain employs TRBV27 and TRBJ1-1, with TRBD1 matching 9 bases. Trimming took 3 bases from V and 4 from J; bases not matched to a gene: 6. Germline V CDR1 and CDR2: MNHEY, SMNVEV (reference sequence). This CDR3 contains 15 residues. CDR3: CASSFGDRGSTEAFF. The CDR3 bases are TGTGCCAGCAGTTTCGGCGACAGGGGGAGCACTGAAGCTTTCTTT.

The chain has TRBV10-3 and TRBJ2-3; 7 nucleotides line up with TRBD2. Trimming removed 6 bases from V and 1 base from J; junction bases left unmatched: 1. CDR1 and CDR2 from the germline V gene are ENHRY and SYGVKD. The CDR3 is made up of 13 amino acids. The CDR3 DNA sequence: TGTGCCATCAGCGCGGGGGGCACAGATACGCAGTATTTT. This sequence encodes CAISAGGTDTQYF.

This sequence joins TRBV6-4 and TRBJ1-2, with 10 bases fitting TRBD1. This CDR3 region has 13 residues. V trimming: 3 bases; J trimming: 8 bases; junction bases outside the gene matches: 3. Germline CDR1 MRHNA, CDR2 SNTAGT. The CDR3 DNA follows: TGTGCCAGCAGTGAAGGGACAGGGGACGGCTACACCTTC. It codes for CASSEGTGDGYTF.

The chain joins TRBV6-1 to TRBJ2-1; 7 nucleotides align to TRBD2. Losses at the gene ends were 3 bases for V and 7 bases for J; bases not matched to a gene: 6. This CDR3 has 14 residues. Germline CDR1 reads MNHNS; CDR2 reads SASEGT. CDR3 sequence reads: CASSESGMLNEQFF. As DNA, the CDR3 is TGTGCCAGCAGTGAGAGCGGGATGTTGAATGAGCAGTTCTTC.

The rearrangement links TRBV11-2 to TRBJ2-7; 8 nucleotides match TRBD1. V lost 5 bases, J lost 2 bases, and 11 bases stayed unmatched. The CDR3 runs to 16 residues. CDR1 and CDR2 (germline): SGHAT, FQNNGV. CDR3 residues: CASSLSQGDNTYEQYF. In DNA form, the CDR3 reads TGTGCCAGCAGCCTATCACAGGGGGATAACACCTACGAGCAGTACTTC. The whole variable domain, filled in from reference TRBV11-2 and TRBJ2-7, reads EAGVAQSPRYKIIEKRQSVAFWCNPISGHATLYWYQQILGQGPKLLIQFQNNGVVDDSQLPKDRFSAERLKGVDSTLKIQPAKLEDSAVYLCASSLSQGDNTYEQYFGPGTRLTVT.

CDR3 protein: CASSLPGQGAPKAFF. The DNA of the CDR3 is TGTGCCAGCAGCTTACCGGGACAGGGGGCTCCTAAGGCTTTCTTT. This chain joins TRBV28 and TRBJ1-1, with TRBD1 identical over 12 bases. The germline V gene has CDR1 MDHEN and CDR2 SYDVKM. The V and J ends lost 6 bases and 11 bases, in that order; junction bases with no gene match: 13. The CDR3 consists of 15 residues. Full variable domain (outside the CDR3, taken from reference TRBV28 and TRBJ1-1): DVKVTQSSRYLVKRTGEKVFLECVQDMDHENMFWYRQDPGLGLRLIYFSYDVKMKEKGDIPEGYSVSREKKERFSLILESASTNQTSMYLCASSLPGQGAPKAFFGQGTRLTVV.

The V and J genes are TRBV10-3 and TRBJ2-3, with 8 bases fitting TRBD1. The V and J ends lost 6 bases and 4 bases, in that order; junction bases with no gene match: 18. CDR3 length: 18 amino acids. Germline CDR1 and CDR2: ENHRY and SYGVKD. Here the CDR3 reads CAISATQTGAAGADTQYF. The CDR3 DNA is TGTGCCATCAGCGCAACACAGACAGGGGCCGCAGGCGCAGATACGCAGTATTTT.

This clone has a handful of counts. V usage is TRBV5-6 and J usage is TRBJ1-5; D not certain. V dropped 5 bases and J dropped 11 bases, with 17 bases sitting between them. CDR1 is SGHDT, CDR2 YYEEEE, per germline. The length of the CDR3 is 13 residues. The CDR3 DNA sequence: TGTGCCAGCAGTTCGAATACTGTCTGGACCCAGCATTTT. It translates to CASSSNTVWTQHF.

The V call is TRBV7-9, the J call TRBJ2-5; 14 bases fit TRBD2. The V and J ends lost 4 bases and 3 bases, in that order; junction bases with no gene match: 7. The CDR3 runs to 17 residues. CDR1 is SEHNR, CDR2 FQNEAQ, per germline (reference sequence). CDR3 amino acids: CASSSSPGLAGEETQYF. The CDR3 coding sequence is TGTGCCAGCAGCTCTAGCCCGGGACTAGCGGGAGAAGAGACCCAGTACTTC. Variable domain in full (rest from reference TRBV7-9 and TRBJ2-5): DTGVSQNPRHKITKRGQNVTFRCDPISEHNRLYWYRQTLGQGPEFLTYFQNEAQLEKSRLLSDRFSAERPKGSFSTLEIQRTEQGDSAMYLCASSSSPGLAGEETQYFGPGTRLLVL.

The CDR3 DNA sequence: TGTGCCTGGAGCAACGGCCCTTCGGCCCAGCATTTT. The encoded protein is CAWSNGPSAQHF. The gene calls are TRBV30 and TRBJ1-5; D remains unclear. Trimming pared 3 bases from V and 11 bases from J, leaving 14 bases between. Germline values: CDR1 GTSNPN, CDR2 SVGIG (reference sequence). CDR3 length: 12 amino acids. Looking up the rest from reference TRBV30 and TRBJ1-5 gives the full variable domain: SQTIHQWPATLVQPVGSPLSLECTVEGTSNPNLYWYRQAAGRGLQLLFYSVGIGQISSEVPQNLSASRPQDRQFILSSKKLLLSDSGFYLCAWSNGPSAQHFGDGTRLSIL.

This clone was seen a single time. V is TRBV18 and J is TRBJ2-7; 7 nucleotides match TRBD1. This CDR3 region has 13 residues. CDR1 is KGHSH and CDR2 is LQKENI in the germline V gene. Trimming at V came to 5 bases and at J to 2 bases, leaving 3 bases not matched to a gene. The DNA of the CDR3 is TGTGCCAGCTCAAGACAGGGAACCTACGAGCAGTACTTC. Amino acids: CASSRQGTYEQYF.

This chain uses TRBV5-5 with TRBJ2-3; D remains ambiguous. The V gene lost 0 bases and the J gene lost 2 bases, with 4 bases spanning the gap. CDR1 is SGHKS, CDR2 YYEKEE, per germline (reference sequence). The CDR3 covers 13 residues. For the CDR3, the DNA is TGTGCCAGCAGCTTGGGGATCACAGATACGCAGTATTTT. It translates to CASSLGITDTQYF. Full variable domain (rest looked up from reference TRBV5-5 and TRBJ2-3): DAGVTQSPTHLIKTRGQQVTLRCSPISGHKSVSWYQQVLGQGPQFIFQYYEKEERGRGNFPDRFSARQFPNYSSELNVNALLLGDSALYLCASSLGITDTQYFGPGTRLTVL.

This chain uses TRBV2 with TRBJ1-2, with unresolved D. V lost 6 bases and J lost 8, with 22 bases in between. The CDR3 spans 15 residues. Per the germline V gene, CDR1 is SNHLY and CDR2 is FYNNEI. The CDR3 loop is CASSRDEGIVQGYTF. CDR3 in DNA: TGTGCCAGCAGCCGCGATGAGGGTATAGTACAGGGCTACACCTTC.

The V gene is TRBV6-5, the J gene TRBJ2-7, with D possibly being TRBD2 (6 bases). Germline CDR1 is MNHEY and CDR2 is SVGAGI. This CDR3 is built from 11 residues. V lost 7 bases and J lost 5, with 9 bases in between. Written as DNA, the CDR3 is TGTGCCAGCACGCGGGGACACGAGCAGTACTTC. It specifies CASTRGHEQYF.

The V gene is TRBV7-3, the J gene TRBJ2-1; D gene uncertain. The CDR3 extends over 14 amino acids. The V end lost 5 bases, the J end lost 8 bases, and 16 bases lay between the germline ends. Germline loops: CDR1 SGHTA, CDR2 FQGTGA. The DNA of the CDR3 is TGTGCCAGCAGCCCAGGCAGTACTGAGGATGAGCAGTTCTTC. This gives the protein CASSPGSTEDEQFF.

The chain has TRBV7-9 and TRBJ1-3; a possible D gene is TRBD1 (5 bases). The CDR3 totals 15 residues. V gave up 5 bases and J gave up 4 bases, with 15 bases separating them. The germline V gene encodes CDR1 SEHNR and CDR2 FQNEAQ (reference sequence). CDR3 amino acids: CASSLSGGGGNTIYF. The CDR3 DNA follows: TGTGCCAGCAGCCTATCCGGGGGTGGCGGAAACACCATATATTTT.

This clone was seen more than once but under ten times. The chain joins TRBV5-8 to TRBJ1-5; maybe TRBD1 (5 bases). Germline V gives CDR1 SGHTS, CDR2 YDEGEE. This CDR3 spans 19 amino acids. Trimming removed 2 bases from V and 0 bases from J, with 21 bases in between. CDR3 sequence reads: CASSFERGGVPYSNQPQHF. CDR3 nucleotide sequence: TGTGCCAGCAGCTTTGAGAGGGGTGGGGTCCCGTATAGCAATCAGCCCCAGCATTTT.

The rearrangement joins TRBV28 to TRBJ1-2; the match to TRBD1 covers 8 bases. V lost 5 bases to trimming and J lost 2 bases; unmatched junction nucleotides: 1. Germline CDR1 reads MDHEN; CDR2 reads SYDVKM. This CDR3 is built from 13 residues. The CDR3 sequence is CASSGQGNYGYTF. The CDR3 DNA is TGTGCCAGCAGTGGACAGGGCAACTATGGCTACACCTTC.